Listed here are 21 T cell receptor beta chains from one sample, sequenced in a study of blood T cell repertoires in COVID-19. The table came from immunoSEQ multiplex PCR; TCRdb's copy has only in-frame clones and leaves some out. Here the sample spans over 150,000 clones, approximately 82% being singletons. Input material: peripheral blood. The receptors originated from a human donor in a cohort sampled during active COVID-19.

The chain employs TRBV9 and TRBJ1-2; 8 nucleotides match TRBD1. Germline V gives CDR1 SGDLS, CDR2 YYNGEE. The V segment lost 0 bases and the J segment 7 bases; nucleotides outside the gene matches: 5. The CDR3 extends over 14 amino acids. CDR3 region: CASSVGGRGLGYTF. DNA of the CDR3: TGTGCCAGCAGCGTAGGGGGCAGGGGGCTTGGCTACACCTTC.

This rearrangement joins TRBV7-9 to TRBJ2-5, with 8 nucleotides matching TRBD1. This CDR3 is built from 13 residues. J gave up 7 bases and V 4 bases, and 5 bases lay outside the gene matches. The V gene's germline CDR1 is SEHNR and CDR2 FQNEAQ (reference sequence). The CDR3 sequence is CASSSSRGLTQYF. CDR3 DNA sequence: TGTGCCAGCAGCTCCTCCAGGGGGCTGACCCAGTACTTC.

Only a few counts were recorded for this clone. The chain links TRBV27 to TRBJ2-7; 7 bases are a match to TRBD1. The CDR3 runs 14 residues. CDR1 and CDR2 (germline): MNHEY, SMNVEV (reference sequence). With V trimmed by 5 bases and J by 6 bases, 10 bases remained unmatched. The CDR3 DNA follows: TGTGCCAGCAGTCCCGGGACAGCCCAGGGCGAGCAGTACTTC. It encodes CASSPGTAQGEQYF.

The chain links TRBV28 to TRBJ1-5; possible D gene TRBD1, 5 bases. CDR1 is MDHEN, CDR2 SYDVKM, per germline. The V end lost 2 bases, the J end lost 2 bases, and 10 bases lay between the germline ends. This CDR3 region has 15 residues. As DNA, the CDR3 is TGTGCCAGCAGTTTAAACCTCAGGGGCAATCAGCCCCAGCATTTT. Amino acids: CASSLNLRGNQPQHF.

V usage is TRBV2 and J usage is TRBJ2-7, with D maybe TRBD1 (5 bases). The CDR3 length is 15 residues. Germline V gene lookup returns CDR1 SNHLY and CDR2 FYNNEI. Between the trimmed V and J ends, which lost 6 bases and 2 bases, there was a span of 17 bases. The CDR3 DNA follows: TGTGCCAGCAGCAATCTTGTCGGACATACCTACGAGCAGTACTTC. Residues: CASSNLVGHTYEQYF.

This clone has a handful of counts. The V gene is TRBV28, the J gene TRBJ2-7; tentative D call: TRBD1 (6 bases). Deletions cut 5 bases from V and 2 bases from J, with 7 bases between. Germline assignment: CDR1 MDHEN and CDR2 SYDVKM. The CDR3 runs to 12 residues. CDR3 loop: CASSEGAYEQYF. CDR3 bases: TGTGCCAGCAGTGAGGGGGCCTACGAGCAGTACTTC. The whole variable domain, remainder taken from reference TRBV28 and TRBJ2-7, is DVKVTQSSRYLVKRTGEKVFLECVQDMDHENMFWYRQDPGLGLRLIYFSYDVKMKEKGDIPEGYSVSREKKERFSLILESASTNQTSMYLCASSEGAYEQYFGPGTRLTVT.

This clone was counted a single time. Sequence at one end of the junction differs from germline and may be a read error. The chain couples TRBV2 to TRBJ2-5; 12 bases fit TRBD2. This CDR3 contains 16 residues. Germline CDR1 reads SNHLY; CDR2 reads FYNNEI. The CDR3: CASRHSSGRAGETQYF. CDR3 nucleotides: TGTGCCAGCAGGCACTCTAGCGGGAGGGCGGGGGAGACTCAGTACTTC.

The rearrangement uses TRBV7-2 and TRBJ2-7; D is uncertain. CDR3 length equals 16 residues. Germline V CDR1 and CDR2: SGHTA, FQGNSA. V lost 2 bases, J lost 4 bases, and 18 bases lay in between. CDR3 amino acids: CASSLMRPGPSYEQYF. The CDR3 nucleotides are TGTGCCAGCAGCTTAATGCGGCCTGGCCCCAGTTACGAGCAGTACTTC.

The chain combines TRBV5-6 with TRBJ2-2, with D possibly being TRBD1 (6 bases). Germline CDR1 SGHDT, CDR2 YYEEEE. V lost 0 bases and J 6 bases, leaving 12 bases between the germline ends. The CDR3 has 15 amino acids. The CDR3 coding sequence is TGTGCCAGCAGCTTGGACAGGGTCTATGCCGGGGAGCTGTTTTTT. Its protein is CASSLDRVYAGELFF. The variable domain in full, with the rest retrieved from reference TRBV5-6 and TRBJ2-2, is DAGVTQSPTHLIKTRGQQVTLRCSPKSGHDTVSWYQQALGQGPQFIFQYYEEEERQRGNFPDRFSGHQFPNYSSELNVNALLLGDSALYLCASSLDRVYAGELFFGEGSRLTVL.

V and J are TRBV6-5 and TRBJ1-1; TRBD1 aligns across 7 bases. V shed 5 bases and J 4 bases; nucleotides not matched to a gene: 7. This CDR3 region has 14 residues. Looked up from germline, CDR1 is MNHEY and CDR2 is SVGAGI. This chain's CDR3 is CASSTRTGRTEAFF. The DNA for the CDR3 is TGTGCCAGCAGTACGCGGACAGGCCGCACTGAAGCTTTCTTT.

The sample holds a few counts of this clone. The gene calls are TRBV10-2 and TRBJ2-1; perhaps TRBD2 as D (6 bases). The germline gives CDR1 WSHSY, CDR2 SAAADI. V lost 6 bases and J lost 5, with 14 bases in between. This CDR3 region has 14 residues. This CDR3 reads CASRRESLHNEQFF. In DNA form, the CDR3 reads TGCGCCAGCAGGCGGGAAAGCTTGCACAATGAGCAGTTCTTC.

The sample holds one count of this clone. The V gene is TRBV27, the J gene TRBJ1-6, with no clear D. Germline V gene data show CDR1 as MNHEY and CDR2 as SMNVEV (reference sequence). Trimming took off 2 bases at V and 8 bases at J, with 16 bases between the two ends. There are 16 residues in the CDR3. The CDR3 sequence is CASSLRGLPTDSPLHF. DNA for the CDR3: TGTGCCAGCAGTTTAAGAGGCCTCCCTACGGATTCACCCCTCCACTTT.

This clone was counted a single time. V and J are TRBV7-2 and TRBJ2-7, with TRBD2 identical over 8 bases. CDR1 SGHTA and CDR2 FQGNSA come from the germline V gene. The CDR3 runs to 17 residues. Unmatched junction bases numbered 10, after V lost 1 base and J lost 2 bases. The DNA of the CDR3 is TGTGCCAGCAGCTTAGGGGGGCTAGCGGGTCTGACCTACGAGCAGTACTTC. It yields the protein CASSLGGLAGLTYEQYF.

This chain connects TRBV9 to TRBJ2-1, with D perhaps matching TRBD2 (5 bases). CDR1 is SGDLS, CDR2 YYNGEE, per germline. The CDR3 extends over 14 amino acids. The ends were cut back, 6 bases at V and 2 bases at J, with 12 bases in the middle. In DNA, the CDR3 is TGTGCCAGCAACGAGGGAATTGCCTACAATGAGCAGTTCTTC. This codes for CASNEGIAYNEQFF.

The CDR3 region has the DNA TGTGCCATCAGTGAAGGACACAACACAGATACGCAGTATTTT. Translation: CAISEGHNTDTQYF. The V gene is TRBV10-3, the J gene TRBJ2-3; TRBD1 is a possible D gene (5 bases). CDR1 ENHRY and CDR2 SYGVKD come from the germline V gene. The CDR3 covers 14 residues. V lost 3 bases and J 2 bases, leaving 9 bases between the germline ends.

V usage is TRBV11-2 and J usage is TRBJ2-5; 9 bases map to TRBD2. Per the germline V gene, CDR1 is SGHAT and CDR2 is FQNNGV. The CDR3 spans 15 residues. J lost 5 bases, V lost 7 bases, and 11 bases had no gene match. CDR3 loop: CASKSTFSGSETQYF. The DNA for the CDR3 is TGTGCCAGCAAGTCTACCTTTAGCGGGAGTGAGACCCAGTACTTC.

This chain links TRBV15 with TRBJ1-2; TRBD1 aligns across 7 bases. The V and J ends lost 0 bases and 5 bases, in that order; junction bases with no gene match: 0. Germline V gives CDR1 LNHNV, CDR2 YYDKDF (reference sequence). This CDR3 comprises 13 residues. Here the CDR3 DNA reads TGTGCCACCAGCAGAGACAGGGGGTATGGCTACACCTTC. Its protein product is CATSRDRGYGYTF.

In its sample, this clone was seen a few times. The chain is built from TRBV28 and TRBJ1-3, with D maybe TRBD1 (5 bases). Germline CDR1 MDHEN, CDR2 SYDVKM. The CDR3 runs to 16 residues. Between the trimmed V and J ends, which lost 3 bases and 0 bases, there was a span of 12 bases. The CDR3: CASSLGQWLSGNTIYF. The CDR3 nucleotides are TGTGCCAGCAGTTTGGGGCAGTGGCTCTCTGGAAACACCATATATTTT.

The chain uses TRBV5-4 and TRBJ2-7; a possible D gene is TRBD2 (6 bases). Trimming removed 4 bases at V and 6 bases at J, with 17 bases between. The CDR3 extends over 14 amino acids. Germline V gene sequence: CDR1 SGHNT, CDR2 YYREEE (reference sequence). CDR3 bases: TGTGCCAGCAGCGCCTGGGGACTTCCCTCCGAGCAGTACTTC. Its protein is CASSAWGLPSEQYF.

The chain employs TRBV6-5 and TRBJ1-4, with 7 bases aligning to TRBD1. There are 15 residues in the CDR3. Germline CDR1 is MNHEY and CDR2 is SVGAGI. V trimming: 5 bases; J trimming: 2 bases; junction bases outside the gene matches: 5. The CDR3 bases are TGTGCCAGCAGTCCTGAGACAGGGACTAATGAAAAACTGTTTTTT. Its translation: CASSPETGTNEKLFF.

V is TRBV29-1 and J is TRBJ2-1; 9 bases map to TRBD1. The V gene's germline CDR1 is SQVTM and CDR2 ANQGSEA. V was clipped by 7 bases and J by 7 bases; unmatched bases: 11. This CDR3 contains 14 residues. The CDR3 loop is CSAPGQGRTNEQFF. The CDR3 coding sequence is TGCAGCGCCCCGGGACAGGGTCGAACAAATGAGCAGTTCTTC.